This T cell receptor (beta chain) was identified during a study of blood T cell repertoires in COVID-19. The overall study: The United States, Italy and Spain supplied acute and convalescent COVID-19 samples. The cDNA or gDNA used as material had been derived from T cells, B-cell-depleted T cells, or PBMCs.

The authors' processing: It was from reference gene primer amplification that nucleated cell counts were estimated. Some clones are missing from TCRdb's copy, which holds only in-frame ones; the method was immunoSEQ multiplex PCR. That table supplies the V and J calls and clone size; D and trimming were determined from the DNA. The sample includes around 84,000 clones, around 86% seen only once; the top ten take about 8%. This clone has only one observation. This CDR3 spans 14 amino acids. The V end lost 5 bases, the J end lost 2 bases, and 12 bases lay between the germline ends. In germline, CDR1 is SGHTA, CDR2 FQGNSA.

Sequenced sample: peripheral blood. J is TRBJ1-2 and V is TRBV7-2, with D maybe TRBD1 (5 bases). This sequence originates from an older man with active or convalescent COVID-19. CDR3 sequence: CASSPRDANYGYTF. The CDR3 DNA sequence: TGTGCCAGCAGCCCGCGGGACGCGAACTATGGCTACACCTTC.